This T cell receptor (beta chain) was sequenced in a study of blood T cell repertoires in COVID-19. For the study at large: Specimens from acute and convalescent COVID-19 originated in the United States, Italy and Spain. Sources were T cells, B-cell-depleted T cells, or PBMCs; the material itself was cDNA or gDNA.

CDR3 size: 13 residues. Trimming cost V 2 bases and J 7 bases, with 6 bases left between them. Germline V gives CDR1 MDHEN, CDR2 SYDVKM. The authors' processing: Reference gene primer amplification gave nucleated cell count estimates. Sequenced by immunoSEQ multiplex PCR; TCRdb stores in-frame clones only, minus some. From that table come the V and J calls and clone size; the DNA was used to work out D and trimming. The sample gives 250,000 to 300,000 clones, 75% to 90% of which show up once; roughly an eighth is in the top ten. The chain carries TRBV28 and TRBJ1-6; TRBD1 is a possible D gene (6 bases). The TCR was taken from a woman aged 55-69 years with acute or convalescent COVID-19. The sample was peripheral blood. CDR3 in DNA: TGTGCCAGCAGTTTAGGGGGCAATTCACCCCTCCACTTT. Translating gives CASSLGGNSPLHF.